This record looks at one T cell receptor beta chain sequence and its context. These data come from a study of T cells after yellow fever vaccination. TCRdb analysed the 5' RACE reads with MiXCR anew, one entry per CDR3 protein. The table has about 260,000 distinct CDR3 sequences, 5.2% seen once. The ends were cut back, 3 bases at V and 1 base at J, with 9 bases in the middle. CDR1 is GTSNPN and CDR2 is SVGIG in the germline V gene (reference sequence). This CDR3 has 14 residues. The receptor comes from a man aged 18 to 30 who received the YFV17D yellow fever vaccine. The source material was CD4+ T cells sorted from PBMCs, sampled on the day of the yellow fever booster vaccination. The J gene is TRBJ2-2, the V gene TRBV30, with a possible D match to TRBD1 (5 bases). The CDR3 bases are TGTGCCTGGAGGGCCGGACAGAACACCGGGGAGCTGTTTTTT. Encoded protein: CAWRAGQNTGELFF.